This TCR beta chain was sequenced in a study of blood T cell repertoires in COVID-19 (dated by TCRdb to about 2020). Looking at the study overall: Collaborator samples came from the United States, Italy and Spain and covered acute and convalescent phases of COVID-19. The dataset comprised deeply sampled blood TCRbeta repertoires from subjects exposed to, actively infected with, or recovered from COVID-19. The repertoires were released in a freely available public database intended as a resource for research on the immune response to SARS-CoV-2. Nearly every sample came with metadata listing a de-identified subject ID, COVID-19 status, age in years and sex. The samples were drawn from two sources: the first 160 participants of the ongoing ImmuneRACE study, and 1,254 subjects contributed by 6 global collaborators. Where available, HLA class I and class II types were taken from metadata supplied by the sample provider and were not determined by assay-based typing. The prospective study material was composed of cDNA or gDNA derived from T cells, B-cell-depleted T cells, or PBMCs. General findings and caveats noted by the study authors: The amount of clinical and demographic metadata varied by source and participant and was provided uncurated.

TCRbeta CDR3 regions were amplified from genomic DNA using the immunoSEQ Assay, a bias-controlled multiplex PCR. From the authors' description of their analysis: The number of nucleated cells in each sample was estimated from the amplification of reference gene primers within the assay. To quantify the absolute abundance of each unique TCRbeta CDR3 rearrangement, sequence reads were collapsed and filtered. For each sample, productive Simpson clonality was calculated by taking the square root of Simpson's diversity index across productive rearrangements. TCRdb obtained this table from immuneACCESS and retained in-frame rearrangements with V and J assigned. These tables miss some clones; where compared with another copy, unresolved V genes account for less than half of the shortfall, and the remainder is unexplained. The V and J calls and clone size come from that table; D and trimming were worked out from the DNA. The sample table lists 97,000 or so clones, approximately 82% of them with a count of one. The top ten hold 4.1% of the sample.

Each collaborating institution followed its own protocols to collect whole blood in K2EDTA tubes. For TCRbeta analysis, collaborators shipped samples in one of three forms: frozen whole blood, isolated PBMCs, or DNA extracted from either of those sample types. Points on this clone: Its antigen specificity is not known. Base qualities are missing; no much larger clone stands one base away.

Unmatched junction bases come to 17, with V trimmed by 8 bases and J by 8 bases. The germline V gene encodes CDR1 SEHNR and CDR2 FQNEAQ (reference sequence). The CDR3 starts with the cysteine, ends with the phenylalanine, and has 18 residues. Only CDR3 DNA is held: 54 bases, read in frame from base 1. The V gene is TRBV7-9 and the J gene is TRBJ2-1; 14 nucleotides in the junction match TRBD2. The sequencing input was peripheral blood. The TCR comes from a man aged 55 to 70 with acute or convalescent COVID-19. The CDR3 amino acid sequence is: CASGRTAGTSGRMDEQFF. In nucleotide form, the sequence is TGTGCCAGCGGTCGGACAGCCGGGACTAGCGGGAGAATGGATGAGCAGTTCTTC.